The next 21 T cell receptor beta chains were all read from a single sample in a study of identical twins. MiXCR, applied by TCRdb to the 5' RACE reads, yields one record per CDR3 protein. The data contain under 450,000 distinct CDR3 sequences, around a sixth of them seen just once; the ten biggest clones take up around 10%. Specimen: naive T cells sorted from blood. Receptor source: a middle-aged man in good health.

The chain uses TRBV20-1 and TRBJ1-1; possible D gene TRBD1, 5 bases. V was trimmed by 6 bases and J by 0 bases, leaving 14 bases between them. Germline V CDR1 and CDR2: DFQATT, SNEGSKA (reference sequence). The CDR3 sequence is 14 residues long. The CDR3 spells CSARIGGMNTEAFF. The CDR3 region has the DNA TGCAGTGCGCGTATTGGGGGGATGAACACTGAAGCTTTCTTT.

This clonotype was detected ten times or more. This chain joins TRBV29-1 and TRBJ1-2; D call uncertain. This CDR3 has 13 amino acids. Germline loops: CDR1 SQVTM, CDR2 ANQGSEA. V was trimmed by 3 bases and J by 0 bases, leaving 8 bases between them. This CDR3 reads CSVDRLANYGYTF. In DNA, the CDR3 is TGCAGCGTTGACCGGCTAGCTAACTATGGCTACACCTTC.

The chain joins TRBV10-3 to TRBJ2-7; TRBD2 aligns across 13 bases. CDR1 is ENHRY, CDR2 SYGVKD, per germline. The CDR3 runs 15 residues. V shed 6 bases, J shed 2 bases, and the junction held 4 bases outside the gene matches. CDR3 in amino acids: CAISSGTSGAYEQYF. The CDR3 nucleotides are TGTGCCATCAGCTCTGGGACTAGCGGGGCCTACGAGCAGTACTTC.

CDR3 DNA: TGCAGTGCTCATGACAACTTCAGAGGCCCCTACAATGAGCAGTTCTTC. Residues: CSAHDNFRGPYNEQFF. The chain employs TRBV20-1 and TRBJ2-1, with D unresolved. Germline loops: CDR1 DFQATT, CDR2 SNEGSKA (reference sequence). The CDR3 covers 16 residues. V lost 5 bases and J lost 2, with 19 bases in between.

This clonotype showed up just a few times. The J gene is TRBJ2-4, the V gene TRBV28, with 9 bases that match TRBD2. The CDR3 length is 16 residues. V lost 4 bases to trimming and J lost 0 bases; unmatched junction nucleotides: 4. Germline V gene data show CDR1 as MDHEN and CDR2 as SYDVKM. CDR3 nucleotide sequence: TGTGCCAGCAGTTGGGGACTAGCACTAGCCAAAAACATTCAGTACTTC. Its translation is CASSWGLALAKNIQYF.

This clonotype was seen at least ten times. The chain couples TRBV5-6 to TRBJ1-1; TRBD1 is a possible D gene (5 bases). In germline, CDR1 is SGHDT, CDR2 YYEEEE. V lost 0 bases and J 6 bases, leaving 12 bases between the germline ends. The CDR3 extends over 14 amino acids. The CDR3 DNA is TGTGCCAGCAGCTTGGACAGGTCGTTAGCTGAAGCTTTCTTT. Protein product: CASSLDRSLAEAFF.

This clonotype came up a few times. The V call is TRBV5-1, the J call TRBJ2-1; the D call may be TRBD1 or TRBD2 (6 bases each). Germline lookup yields CDR1 SGHRS and CDR2 YFSETQ. The CDR3 spans 15 residues. V shed 2 bases and J shed 0 bases, with 9 bases lying between them. CDR3 residues: CASSFGGYSYNEQFF. CDR3 nucleotides: TGCGCCAGCAGCTTCGGGGGCTACTCCTACAATGAGCAGTTCTTC.

The rearrangement joins TRBV7-2 to TRBJ1-6, with TRBD1 identical over 9 bases. The CDR3 spans 17 residues. Germline-derived CDR1 and CDR2 are SGHTA and FQGNSA. With V trimmed by 2 bases and J by 5 bases, 7 bases remained unmatched. The CDR3 here is CASSLMGQGSHNSPLHF. Written as DNA, the CDR3 is TGTGCCAGCAGCTTAATGGGACAGGGTTCCCATAATTCACCCCTCCACTTT.

The table lists this clonotype with a few counts. The gene calls are TRBV24-1 and TRBJ2-1, with TRBD2 identical over 7 bases. This CDR3 has 15 amino acids. Germline CDR1 reads KGHDR; CDR2 reads SFDVKD. The V and J ends lost 8 bases and 0 bases, in that order; junction bases with no gene match: 6. The CDR3 here is CATTAGSPSYNEQFF. DNA for the CDR3: TGTGCCACCACAGCGGGGTCCCCCTCCTACAATGAGCAGTTCTTC.

This chain links TRBV19 with TRBJ1-6, with D tentatively TRBD1 (5 bases). The CDR3 is made up of 14 amino acids. CDR1 LNHDA and CDR2 SQIVND come from the germline V gene (reference sequence). V lost 5 bases and J lost 10, with 15 bases in between. The CDR3 region has the DNA TGTGCCAGTAGTTTCCACAGGATTCAATCACCCCTCCACTTT. It yields the protein CASSFHRIQSPLHF.

This chain links TRBV27 with TRBJ1-1, with a weak D call TRBD1 (5 bases). Trimming removed 4 bases at V and 5 bases at J, with 11 bases between. CDR3 length: 13 residues. Germline V gene sequence: CDR1 MNHEY, CDR2 SMNVEV (reference sequence). The CDR3, as DNA: TGTGCCAGCAGTTCGGGGGAGAGGACTGAAGCTTTCTTT. Protein product: CASSSGERTEAFF.

This clonotype was recorded many times. The chain is built from TRBV5-1 and TRBJ2-2; 9 nucleotides match TRBD2. The CDR3 length is 18 residues. Germline CDR1 is SGHRS and CDR2 is YFSETQ. J was trimmed by 5 bases and V by 2 bases; bases with no gene match: 13. CDR3 DNA: TGCGCCAGCAGCTTCCCCCTAATAGCGGGAGCTGGAACCGGGGAGCTGTTTTTT. This translates into CASSFPLIAGAGTGELFF.

The chain joins TRBV6-4 to TRBJ2-3; unclear D gene. Germline lookup yields CDR1 MRHNA and CDR2 SNTAGT. The CDR3 loop spans 16 amino acids. Trimming took 8 bases from V and 3 from J, leaving 21 bases between them. The chain's CDR3 is CASDFSSSPGTDTQYF. The CDR3 DNA follows: TGTGCCAGCGATTTTTCGAGTTCGCCGGGTACAGATACGCAGTATTTT.

Only a few counts were recorded for this clonotype. The chain joins TRBV6-5 to TRBJ2-1; D perhaps matches TRBD1 (6 bases). Trimming pared 0 bases from V and 4 bases from J, leaving 13 bases between. The CDR3 totals 16 residues. CDR1 is MNHEY and CDR2 is SVGAGI in the germline V gene. CDR3 loop: CASSYSAGDVYNEQFF. The CDR3 DNA is TGTGCCAGCAGTTACTCGGCAGGGGATGTGTACAATGAGCAGTTCTTC.

This chain uses TRBV6-2 or TRBV6-3 with TRBJ2-7; D remains unclear. The V end was cut by 2 bases, the J end by 2 bases, with 10 bases between. The CDR3 contains 14 residues. Germline CDR1 MNHEY, CDR2 SVGEGT. Here the CDR3 reads CASSYPSSAYEQYF. CDR3 coding DNA: TGTGCCAGCAGTTACCCAAGCAGCGCCTACGAGCAGTACTTC.

This clonotype has at least ten counts. The gene calls are TRBV15 and TRBJ1-2; D remains ambiguous. There are 14 residues in the CDR3. Trimming shortened V by 5 bases and J by 0 bases, and 10 bases separated the two germline ends. The germline V gene has CDR1 LNHNV and CDR2 YYDKDF (reference sequence). The chain's CDR3 is CATSGYGSNYGYTF. The CDR3 coding sequence is TGTGCCACCAGCGGGTACGGTTCTAACTATGGCTACACCTTC.

The chain joins TRBV9 to TRBJ1-6, with 9 positions matching TRBD1. Germline V gene sequence: CDR1 SGDLS, CDR2 YYNGEE. The CDR3 contains 15 residues. V trimming: 4 bases; J trimming: 7 bases; junction bases outside the gene matches: 6. This CDR3 is CASSSRDRENSPLHF. CDR3 sequence (DNA): TGTGCCAGCAGCAGCCGGGACAGGGAGAATTCACCCCTCCACTTT. Drawing the rest from reference TRBV9 and TRBJ1-6, the complete variable domain is DSGVTQTPKHLITATGQRVTLRCSPRSGDLSVYWYQQSLDQGLQFLIQYYNGEERAKGNILERFSAQQFPDLHSELNLSSLELGDSALYFCASSSRDRENSPLHFGNGTRLTVT.

To note about this clonotype: A clone one base away is much larger, so this may be a read error. This rearrangement joins TRBV9 to TRBJ1-2; perhaps TRBD1 as D (6 bases). This CDR3 has 14 residues. CDR1 SGDLS and CDR2 YYNGEE come from the germline V gene. The CDR3 spells CSSTPPGAGYGYTF. CDR3 nucleotide sequence: TGTTCCAGCACCCCTCCGGGGGCGGGCTATGGCTACACCTTC.

The chain recombines TRBV15 with TRBJ2-2, with D possibly matching TRBD1 (6 bases). Per the germline V gene, CDR1 is LNHNV and CDR2 is YYDKDF (reference sequence). V lost 0 bases, J lost 5 bases, and 13 bases lay in between. This CDR3 has 16 amino acids. CDR3 protein: CATSRDGGSVTGELFF. The CDR3 bases are TGTGCCACCAGCAGAGATGGGGGCAGTGTAACCGGGGAGCTGTTTTTT.

In the case of this clonotype: A much larger clone differs by one base, so this may be a read error. This rearrangement joins TRBV4-1 to TRBJ2-5; TRBD2 is a possible D gene (5 bases). Trimming stripped 0 bases from V and 5 bases from J, with 13 bases between. The germline gives CDR1 MGHRA, CDR2 YSYEKL. There are 15 residues in the CDR3. CDR3: CASSQEGLLVETQYF. CDR3 DNA: TGCGCCAGCAGCCAAGAAGGACTTCTAGTGGAGACCCAGTACTTC.

The gene calls are TRBV5-5 and TRBJ2-7; TRBD1 agrees at 7 bases. This CDR3 contains 14 residues. Trimming took 6 bases from V and 0 from J; bases not matched to a gene: 6. The V gene's germline CDR1 is SGHKS and CDR2 YYEKEE (reference sequence). The CDR3 loop is CASTDRVFSYEQYF. The DNA for the CDR3 is TGTGCCAGCACCGACAGGGTTTTCTCCTACGAGCAGTACTTC.